The following is a T cell receptor beta chain sequence with its context. The data were obtained in a study of response to subunit inactivated influenza vaccine. Germline V gene sequence: CDR1 SEHNR, CDR2 FQNEAQ (reference sequence). V lost 5 bases to trimming and J lost 3 bases; unmatched junction nucleotides: 6. This CDR3 is 14 amino acids long. TCRdb recomputed calls from the RT-PCR reads with MiXCR, one row per CDR3 protein. This sample carries under 200,000 distinct CDR3 sequences, approximately 11% of them seen once, and the ten largest clones take roughly 12%. The chain carries TRBV7-9 and TRBJ2-7; 8 nucleotides align to TRBD1. This clonotype originated in a man between 45 and 60 years old who received an inactivated influenza vaccine. The sequences come from non-naive T cells sorted from PBMCs, collected 40 to 50 days after vaccination. The CDR3 here is CASSAGQEDYEQYF. The CDR3 nucleotides read TGTGCCAGCAGCGCGGGACAGGAGGACTACGAGCAGTACTTC.